The source of this TCR beta chain is a study of blood T cell repertoires in COVID-19. Produced via immunoSEQ multiplex PCR; TCRdb's table is partial and in-frame only. The sample has approximately 180,000 clones, about 85% seen once. This CDR3 contains 15 residues. Germline V gene sequence: CDR1 LNHDA, CDR2 SQIVND (reference sequence). The V segment lost 3 bases and the J segment 7 bases; nucleotides outside the gene matches: 6. The rearrangement links TRBV19 to TRBJ1-6; 7 nucleotides line up with TRBD1. The sample was peripheral blood. The clonotype comes from a person aged 70 to 79 with COVID-19, enrolled during active disease. CDR3 protein: CASSIPDRVNSPLHF. CDR3 nucleotide sequence: TGTGCCAGTAGTATCCCCGACAGGGTCAATTCACCCCTCCACTTT.